This TCR beta chain originates from a study of T-cell memory formation after mild COVID-19. Findings of the study overall: Second-wave clones that peaked on day 37 lacked confirmed SARS-CoV-2 specificity.

This clonotype turned up a few times. The antigen remains undetermined. CDR1 MGHRA and CDR2 YSYEKL come from the germline V gene. There are 16 residues in the CDR3. Trimming took off 0 bases at V and 0 bases at J, with 10 bases between the two ends. cDNA libraries for TCR alpha and TCR beta, carrying sample barcodes and UMIs, came from 5'RACE with constant-segment primers. TCRdb processed the 5' RACE reads anew with MiXCR; each CDR3 protein has one entry. The repertoire consists of roughly 58,000 distinct CDR3 sequences, with more than 8% occurring once and the leading ten covering more than 0.95%. The chain employs TRBV4-1 and TRBJ2-3; the D is unclear. Sequences were obtained from PBMCs or a T cell subset sorted from them (not recorded which). The source is a young man who had mild COVID-19 (a few samples of this study predate the infection). Cell type and time point are not known. As DNA, the CDR3 is TGCGCCAGCAGCCAAGAGCGTGGGCCTAGCACAGATACGCAGTATTTT. Its translation: CASSQERGPSTDTQYF.